Each of the 9 T cell receptor beta chains below was sequenced from the same sample in a study of cytomegalovirus exposure and HLA in healthy donors. The PCR made use of 60 Vbeta and 13 Jbeta primers. Some clones are missing from TCRdb's copy, which holds only in-frame ones; the method was immunoSEQ multiplex PCR. This repertoire shows approximately 81,000 clones, about 88% found once; its top ten account for about 2.4%. Source material: PBMCs. These receptors originate from a woman aged 50 to 60 in good health and CMV-seronegative.

J is TRBJ2-7 and V is TRBV2; 10 positions agree with TRBD2. Losses at the gene ends were 3 bases for V and 0 bases for J; bases not matched to a gene: 8. CDR3 length: 17 residues. Looked up from germline, CDR1 is SNHLY and CDR2 is FYNNEI. The CDR3 spells CASSDVWTSGSSYEQYV. The DNA for the CDR3 is TGTGCCAGCAGTGACGTTTGGACTAGCGGTAGCTCCTACGAGCAGTACGTC.

The chain is built from TRBV14 and TRBJ1-3; 8 nucleotides align to TRBD1. After removal of 5 bases from V and 0 bases from J, the junction contained 12 bases not matched to a gene. The CDR3 has 18 amino acids. CDR1 and CDR2 from the germline V gene are SGHDN and FVKESK. CDR3 coding DNA: TGTGCCAGCAGCAAAACCGGGACAGGACTAGTCTCTGGAAACACCATATATTTT. Its translation: CASSKTGTGLVSGNTIYF.

Here the CDR3 DNA reads TGTGCCAGCAGCTTAAACAGCAACTATGGCTACACCTTC. Translation: CASSLNSNYGYTF. The rearrangement joins TRBV11-2 to TRBJ1-2; D unclear. Per germline, CDR1 SGHAT and CDR2 FQNNGV. The CDR3 runs 13 residues. V lost 2 bases and J 2 bases, leaving 6 bases between the germline ends.

The gene calls are TRBV6-5 and TRBJ1-4; D is perhaps TRBD1 (5 bases). The CDR3 runs to 15 residues. V shed 0 bases and J shed 7 bases, with 12 bases lying between them. Germline loops: CDR1 MNHEY, CDR2 SVGAGI. This chain's CDR3 is CASSYSSGAGEKLFF. In DNA, the CDR3 is TGTGCCAGCAGTTACTCGAGCGGGGCTGGTGAAAAACTGTTTTTT.

The chain has TRBV4-2 and TRBJ2-7; TRBD2 aligns across 8 bases. This CDR3 spans 16 amino acids. V trimming: 0 bases; J trimming: 2 bases; junction bases outside the gene matches: 6. The germline CDR1 and CDR2 sequences are LGHNA and YNFKEQ. The CDR3, as DNA: TGTGCCAGCAGCCAAGAGGGGACGGGAGGGGCCTACGAGCAGTACTTC. This codes for CASSQEGTGGAYEQYF.

This chain links TRBV5-6 with TRBJ2-5, with a possible D match to TRBD2 (7 bases). V lost 4 bases and J lost 5, with 30 bases in between. CDR1 SGHDT and CDR2 YYEEEE come from the germline V gene. The CDR3 has 19 amino acids. The CDR3 sequence is CASSGGSAGGPGAGETQYF. The CDR3 DNA sequence: TGTGCCAGCAGCGGGGGGTCGGCCGGGGGGCCAGGAGCGGGGGAGACCCAGTACTTC.

In this sample, this clone turned up a few times. J is TRBJ1-3 and V is TRBV9, with TRBD1 as a possible D gene (6 bases). V was pared by 4 bases and J by 0 bases, with 11 bases between. The CDR3 sequence is 15 residues long. Germline V lookup: CDR1 SGDLS, CDR2 YYNGEE. The CDR3 here is CASSSTGDSGNTIYF. The CDR3 DNA follows: TGTGCCAGCAGCTCGACAGGCGACTCTGGAAACACCATATATTTT.

The chain joins TRBV5-1 to TRBJ2-3; tentative D call: TRBD1 (7 bases). CDR3 length equals 16 residues. Germline values: CDR1 SGHRS, CDR2 YFSETQ. The germline V and J ends were trimmed by 4 bases and 3 bases, with 18 bases remaining between them. The CDR3 here is CASSPPRQGGTDTQYF. As DNA, the CDR3 is TGCGCCAGCAGCCCCCCCAGGCAGGGGGGTACAGATACGCAGTATTTT.

The rearrangement joins TRBV27 to TRBJ2-3; 10 bases are a match to TRBD2. V lost 9 bases, J lost 4 bases, and 7 bases stayed unmatched. Germline V gives CDR1 MNHEY, CDR2 SMNVEV (reference sequence). CDR3 length equals 14 residues. CDR3 sequence reads: CASAPGLAPDTQYF. CDR3 coding DNA: TGTGCCAGTGCCCCGGGACTAGCGCCAGATACGCAGTATTTT.